This record concerns one TCR beta chain sequence. Its antigen is not known. Generated by immunoSEQ multiplex PCR, the TCRdb table keeps only in-frame clones and is missing some. In the table there are a few hundred thousand clones, around 86% of which are singletons. This specimen comes from a study of cytomegalovirus exposure and HLA in healthy donors. Turning to the study itself: The same platform was used for the 120 validation repertoires and the roughly 680 first-cohort repertoires, a later analysis reported. Findings and limits, study-wide: Both high specificity and high sensitivity reportedly marked the classifier's diagnosis of cytomegalovirus status. Cytomegalovirus association was assigned to about 180 TCR beta chains.

The V end lost 0 bases, the J end lost 0 bases, and 10 bases lay between the germline ends. CDR1 MGHRA and CDR2 YSYEKL come from the germline V gene. The CDR3 is made up of 16 amino acids. Among the 110 or so subjects of the validation cohort, separate from the approximately 700-subject first cohort, were the donors. The material sequenced was PBMCs. The chain carries TRBV4-1 and TRBJ2-3; tentative D call: TRBD1 (6 bases). This TCR came from a woman between 18 and 29 years old in good health and CMV-seronegative. In DNA form, the CDR3 reads TGCGCCAGCAGCCAAGATGGCAGGGGTAGCACAGATACGCAGTATTTT. This codes for CASSQDGRGSTDTQYF.